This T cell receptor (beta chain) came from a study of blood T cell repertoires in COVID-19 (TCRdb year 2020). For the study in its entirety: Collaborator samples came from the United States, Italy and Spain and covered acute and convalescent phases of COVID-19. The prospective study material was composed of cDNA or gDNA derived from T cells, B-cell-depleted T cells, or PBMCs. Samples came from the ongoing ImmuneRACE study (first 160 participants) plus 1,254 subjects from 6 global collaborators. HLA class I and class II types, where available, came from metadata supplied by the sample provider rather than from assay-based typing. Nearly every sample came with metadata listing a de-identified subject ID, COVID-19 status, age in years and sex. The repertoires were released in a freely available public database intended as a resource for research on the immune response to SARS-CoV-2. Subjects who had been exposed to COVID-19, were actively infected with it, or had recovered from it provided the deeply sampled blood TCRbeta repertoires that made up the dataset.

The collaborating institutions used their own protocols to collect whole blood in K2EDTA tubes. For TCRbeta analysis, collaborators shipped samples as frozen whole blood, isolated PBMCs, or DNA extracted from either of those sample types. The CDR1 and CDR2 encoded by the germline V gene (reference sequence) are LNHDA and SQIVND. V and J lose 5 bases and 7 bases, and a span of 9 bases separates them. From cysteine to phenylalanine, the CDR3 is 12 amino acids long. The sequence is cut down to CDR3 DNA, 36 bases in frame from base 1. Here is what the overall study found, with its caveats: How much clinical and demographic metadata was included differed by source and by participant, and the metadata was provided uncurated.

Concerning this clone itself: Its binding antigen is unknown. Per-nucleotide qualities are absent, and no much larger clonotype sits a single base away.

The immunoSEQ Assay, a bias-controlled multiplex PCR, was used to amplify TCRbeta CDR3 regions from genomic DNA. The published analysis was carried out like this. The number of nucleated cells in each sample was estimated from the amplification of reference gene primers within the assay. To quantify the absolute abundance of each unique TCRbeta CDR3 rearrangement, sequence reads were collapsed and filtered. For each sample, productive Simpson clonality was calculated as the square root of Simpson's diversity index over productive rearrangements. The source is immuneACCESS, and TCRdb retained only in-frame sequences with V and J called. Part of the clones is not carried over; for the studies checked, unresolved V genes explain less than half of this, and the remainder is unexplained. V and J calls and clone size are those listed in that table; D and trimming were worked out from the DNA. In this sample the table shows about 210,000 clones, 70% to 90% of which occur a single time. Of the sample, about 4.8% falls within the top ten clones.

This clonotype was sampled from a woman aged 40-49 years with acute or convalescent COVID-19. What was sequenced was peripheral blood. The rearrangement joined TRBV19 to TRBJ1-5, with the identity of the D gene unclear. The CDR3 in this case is CASSPHRQPQHF. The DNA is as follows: TGTGCCAGTAGTCCACATCGCCAGCCCCAGCATTTT.